The rows below give T cell receptor beta chains drawn from one sample of a study of blood T cells in healthy people across ages. In TCRdb, the 5' RACE reads were re-called with MiXCR into one record per CDR3 protein. The table lists around 820,000 distinct CDR3 sequences, approximately 25% of them singletons. These data are also associated with another study on T cells of mothers and their children.

The source material was blood. The receptors were gathered from a boy under 18 in good health. CDR3s include the opening cysteine and the closing phenylalanine or tryptophan. A D gene is named only where the DNA matches it firmly. Clone size is stated in some rows and not others, as once, few, many or a class when expanded.

v_call	j_call	d_call	clone_size	cdr3_aa	cdr3_nt
TRBV3-1	TRBJ2-3	TRBD2	few	CASSLTGTSAQDTQYF	TGTGCCAGCAGCCTCACCGGGACTAGCGCTCAGGATACGCAGTATTTT
TRBV4-3	TRBJ2-3	.	.	CASSQEAWRTDTQYF	TGCGCCAGCAGCCAAGAAGCTTGGCGCACAGATACGCAGTATTTT
TRBV29-1	TRBJ2-7	.	few	CSVVRQGGTYEQYF	TGCAGCGTTGTTCGGCAGGGGGGAACCTACGAGCAGTACTTC
TRBV5-1	TRBJ1-4	.	few	CASSSIGTTNEKLFF	TGCGCCAGCAGCTCCATAGGCACAACTAATGAAAAACTGTTTTTT
TRBV12-5	TRBJ2-1	.	few	CASGLLGEQFF	TGTGCTAGTGGTTTGTTAGGTGAGCAGTTCTTC
TRBV9	TRBJ2-3	TRBD2	few	CASSISSGGTQSTDTQYF	TGTGCCAGCAGCATATCTAGCGGGGGGACACAATCCACAGATACGCAGTATTTT
TRBV6-1	TRBJ1-5	TRBD1	once	CASRKQGRNQPQHF	TGTGCCAGCAGGAAACAGGGGAGGAATCAGCCCCAGCATTTT
TRBV5-1	TRBJ2-7	.	few	CASSLDRTTYEQYF	TGCGCCAGCAGCTTGGACAGGACGACCTACGAGCAGTACTTC
TRBV14	TRBJ1-5	.	.	CASSQAGKGQPQHF	TGTGCCAGCAGCCAAGCAGGGAAGGGACAGCCCCAGCATTTT
TRBV15	TRBJ2-7	.	few	CATSRDRRAYEQYF	TGTGCCACCAGCAGAGATCGACGGGCCTACGAGCAGTACTTC
TRBV7-9	TRBJ1-1	.	.	CASSPGAGYTEAFF	TGTGCCAGCTCCCCAGGGGCAGGGTACACTGAAGCTTTCTTT
TRBV4-2	TRBJ2-7	.	.	CASSQASSAPSYEQYF	TGTGCCAGCAGCCAAGCGTCATCCGCCCCCTCCTACGAGCAGTACTTC
TRBV9	TRBJ2-7	.	.	CASSPRSGADEQYF	TGTGCCAGCAGCCCCCGGTCGGGGGCGGACGAGCAGTACTTC
TRBV20-1	TRBJ1-5	.	.	CSASPRDSNQPQHF	TGCAGTGCTAGCCCCCGGGACAGCAATCAGCCCCAGCATTTT
TRBV4-3	TRBJ2-7	TRBD2	once	CASSQALGTSGRLGEQYF	TGCGCCAGCAGCCAGGCTCTCGGGACTAGCGGGAGATTGGGTGAGCAGTACTTC
TRBV29-1	TRBJ2-7	.	few	CSVLLYEQYF	TGCAGCGTCCTACTTTACGAGCAGTACTTC
TRBV20-1	TRBJ1-1	.	.	CSARQDTNTEAFF	TGCAGTGCTAGACAGGACACGAACACTGAAGCTTTCTTT
TRBV9	TRBJ2-3	TRBD1	.	CASSVNRGRDTQYF	TGTGCCAGCAGCGTCAACAGGGGCAGAGATACGCAGTATTTT
TRBV20-1	TRBJ2-7	.	.	CSYPTGSYEQYF	TGCAGTTATCCGACTGGATCCTACGAGCAGTACTTC
TRBV9	TRBJ2-7	.	.	CASSVGTENYEQYF	TGTGCCAGCAGCGTAGGAACCGAGAACTACGAGCAGTACTTC
TRBV5-5	TRBJ2-2	.	.	CASSLVSSDILFF	TGTGCCAGCAGCTTGGTATCATCGGACATATTGTTTTTT
TRBV6-2/TRBV6-3	TRBJ1-5	TRBD1	few	CASSPRGQGNQPQHF	TGTGCCAGCAGTCCCCGAGGACAGGGCAATCAGCCCCAGCATTTT
TRBV5-1	TRBJ2-4	.	.	CASSLDPNKNIQYF	TGCGCCAGCAGCTTGGACCCCAATAAAAACATTCAGTACTTC
TRBV7-2	TRBJ2-7	.	.	CASSLIGSSYEQYF	TGTGCCAGCAGCTTGATTGGTTCCTCCTACGAGCAGTACTTC
TRBV5-1	TRBJ2-5	.	once	CASSLPQRSYQETQYF	TGCGCCAGCAGCTTGCCACAGCGGTCGTACCAAGAGACCCAGTACTTC
TRBV9	TRBJ1-1	.	.	CASSVGMANTEAFF	TGTGCCAGCAGCGTTGGGATGGCGAACACTGAAGCTTTCTTT
TRBV24-1	TRBJ2-1	.	few	CATSGPAGSYNEQFF	TGTGCCACCAGCGGCCCAGCGGGCTCCTACAATGAGCAGTTCTTC
TRBV28	TRBJ1-4	.	.	CATLGDANEKLFF	TGTGCCACCCTAGGAGACGCTAATGAAAAACTGTTTTTT
TRBV14	TRBJ2-1	.	once	CASSHAEVSYNEQFF	TGTGCCAGCAGCCATGCGGAAGTCTCCTACAATGAGCAGTTCTTC
TRBV5-1	TRBJ1-1	.	many	CASSRTGQNTEAFF	TGCGCCAGCAGCCGGACGGGACAGAACACTGAAGCTTTCTTT
TRBV12-3/TRBV12-4	TRBJ1-1	.	.	CASSPLEGRKEAFF	TGTGCCAGCAGTCCCTTGGAAGGTCGCAAAGAAGCTTTCTTT
TRBV6-2/TRBV6-3	TRBJ2-4	.	few	CASSPSLAKNIQYF	TGTGCCAGCAGTCCCTCTTTGGCCAAAAACATTCAGTACTTC
TRBV11-1	TRBJ1-2	TRBD1	few	CASSLGGQGFCTF	TGTGCCAGCAGCCTAGGGGGACAGGGATTCTGCACCTTC
TRBV12-3/TRBV12-4	TRBJ1-2	.	many	CASSYRDIDYGYTF	TGTGCCAGCAGCTACCGGGACATAGACTATGGCTACACCTTC
TRBV9	TRBJ2-7	.	.	CASSPMEGWGEQYF	TGTGCCAGCAGCCCCATGGAGGGGTGGGGCGAGCAGTACTTC
TRBV30	TRBJ1-3	.	.	CAWSFGTAGNTIYF	TGTGCCTGGAGTTTCGGGACTGCTGGAAACACCATATATTTT
TRBV27	TRBJ2-5	.	few	CASSPLTDPRQEWETQYF	TGTGCCAGCAGCCCTTTGACGGACCCAAGACAAGAGTGGGAGACCCAGTACTTC
TRBV6-2/TRBV6-3	TRBJ1-1	.	.	CASSYSWNGATEAFF	TGTGCCAGCAGTTATTCTTGGAATGGTGCCACTGAAGCTTTCTTT